This T cell receptor (beta chain) was sequenced for a study of Ad26.COV2.S vaccination and SARS-CoV-2 variants. V was cut by 5 bases and J by 4 bases, with 15 bases left in between. The germline CDR1 and CDR2 sequences are SGHDT and YYEEEE. The CDR3 runs to 15 residues. Treatment noted: some 20 received Ad26.COV2.S at low or high dose, single or two shots; about 5 received placebo; per-sample allocation not given. Sampling happened 63 days after the first vaccine or placebo injection. Boston provided a donor who was an adult aged 18-55 years. Method: immunoSEQ multiplex PCR; TCRdb's copy keeps in-frame clones and lacks some. The data hold about 480,000 clones, with roughly 85% observed a single time.

This receptor was identified in a person aged 18-65 years who received the Ad26.COV2.S COVID-19 vaccine or a placebo. The chain recombines TRBV5-6 with TRBJ2-2, with D hard to call. The specimen was peripheral blood, collected in a trial of Ad26.COV2.S vaccine versus placebo. This CDR3 is CASRSRNQSTGELFF. The CDR3 nucleotides are TGTGCCAGCAGGTCTCGGAATCAAAGCACCGGGGAGCTGTTTTTT.